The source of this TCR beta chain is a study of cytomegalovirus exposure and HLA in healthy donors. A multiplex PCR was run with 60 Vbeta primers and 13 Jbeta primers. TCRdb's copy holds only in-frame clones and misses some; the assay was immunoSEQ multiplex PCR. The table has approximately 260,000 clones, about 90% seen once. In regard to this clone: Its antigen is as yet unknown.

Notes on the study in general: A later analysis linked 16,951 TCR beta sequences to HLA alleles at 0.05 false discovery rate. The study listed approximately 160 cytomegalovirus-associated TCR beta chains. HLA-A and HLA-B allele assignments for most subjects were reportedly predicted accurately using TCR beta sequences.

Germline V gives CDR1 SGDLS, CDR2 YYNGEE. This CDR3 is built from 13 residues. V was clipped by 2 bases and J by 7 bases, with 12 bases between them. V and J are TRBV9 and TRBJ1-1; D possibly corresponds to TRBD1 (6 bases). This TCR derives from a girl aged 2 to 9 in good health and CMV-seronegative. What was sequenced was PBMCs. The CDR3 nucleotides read TGTGCCAGCAGCGTTAGGGGGGGTGGTGAAGCTTTCTTT. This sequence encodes CASSVRGGGEAFF.